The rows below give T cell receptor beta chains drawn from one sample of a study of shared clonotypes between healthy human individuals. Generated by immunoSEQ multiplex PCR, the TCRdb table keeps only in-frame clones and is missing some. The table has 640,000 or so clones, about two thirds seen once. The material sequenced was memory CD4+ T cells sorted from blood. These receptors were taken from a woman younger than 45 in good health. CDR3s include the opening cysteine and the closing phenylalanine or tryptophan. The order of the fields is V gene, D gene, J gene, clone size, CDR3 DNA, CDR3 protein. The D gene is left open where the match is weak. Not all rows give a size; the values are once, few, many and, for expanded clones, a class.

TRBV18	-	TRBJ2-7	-	TGTGCCAGCTCACCACCCTCCGAAATTGGGGGCGAGCAGTACTTC	CASSPPSEIGGEQYF
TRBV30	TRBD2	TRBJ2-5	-	TGTGCCTGGAGTGTGCGCGGGAGCCAAGAGACCCAGTACTTC	CAWSVRGSQETQYF
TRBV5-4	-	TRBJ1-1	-	TGTGCCAGCAGCTTGGGTTGGGGGGGCGGTACTGAAGCTTTCTTT	CASSLGWGGGTEAFF
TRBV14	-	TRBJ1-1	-	TGTGCCAGCAGCCAAGTAGTGAACACTGAAGCTTTCTTT	CASSQVVNTEAFF
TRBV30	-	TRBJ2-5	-	TGTGCCTGTCGACTAGGCAAAGAGACCCAGTACTTC	CACRLGKETQYF
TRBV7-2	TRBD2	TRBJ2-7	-	TGTGCCAGCAGCTTAGGGCTAGCGGGAGTTTCCTACGAGCAGTACTTC	CASSLGLAGVSYEQYF
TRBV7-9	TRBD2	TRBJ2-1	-	TGTGCCAGCAGCCCTGCGGCACTAGCGGGAGCCTACAATGAGCAGTTCTTC	CASSPAALAGAYNEQFF
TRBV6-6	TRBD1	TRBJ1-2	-	TGTGCCAGCACCAGACAGGGAAACTATGGCTACACCTTC	CASTRQGNYGYTF
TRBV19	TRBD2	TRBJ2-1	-	TGTGCCAGTAGCCCTGCGGGAGCGGGATGGGATGAGCAGTTCTTC	CASSPAGAGWDEQFF
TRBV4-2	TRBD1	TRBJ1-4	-	TGTGCCAGCAGGGGGGACAGAGTTAATGAAAAACTGTTTTTT	CASRGDRVNEKLFF
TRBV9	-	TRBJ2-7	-	TGTGCCAGCAGCGTGGACAGTTACGAGCAGTACTTC	CASSVDSYEQYF
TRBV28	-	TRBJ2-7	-	TGTGCCAGCAGTTTCCCAGCAGCCTACGAGCAGTACTTC	CASSFPAAYEQYF
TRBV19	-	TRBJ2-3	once	TGTGCCAGTAGCCCTATTCGGACAGGCACAGATACGCAGTATTTT	CASSPIRTGTDTQYF
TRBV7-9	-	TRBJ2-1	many	TGTGCCAGCAGCGCCTCCTACAATGAGCAGTTCTTC	CASSASYNEQFF
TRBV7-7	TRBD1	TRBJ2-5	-	TGTGCCAGCAGCCAAGACAGGGAGGAGACCCAGTACTTC	CASSQDREETQYF
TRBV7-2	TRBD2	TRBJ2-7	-	TGTGCCAGCAGCCCGGGACTAGCGATTTACGAGCAGTACTTC	CASSPGLAIYEQYF
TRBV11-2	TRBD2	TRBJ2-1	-	TGTGCCAGCAGCTCACTAGCGGGAGCTCAGAATGAGCAGTTCTTC	CASSSLAGAQNEQFF
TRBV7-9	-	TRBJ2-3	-	TGTGCCAGCAGCGCAGACCGCCGCACAGATACGCAGTATTTT	CASSADRRTDTQYF
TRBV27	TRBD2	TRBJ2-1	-	TGTGCCAGCAGATCAGCGGGACTAACGGGAGCGAAAAAGGATGAGCAGTTCTTC	CASRSAGLTGAKKDEQFF
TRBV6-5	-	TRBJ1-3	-	TGTGCCAGCAGTCCCGGCGGGGTTGGAAACACCATATATTTT	CASSPGGVGNTIYF
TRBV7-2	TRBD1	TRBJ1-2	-	TGTGCCAGCAGCCCACCGACAGGGAACTATGGCTACACCTTC	CASSPPTGNYGYTF
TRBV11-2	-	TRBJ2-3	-	TGTGCCAGCAGCTTAGCAACAGATACGCAGTATTTT	CASSLATDTQYF
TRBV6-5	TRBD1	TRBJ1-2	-	TGTGCCAGCAGTTCCCAACAGGGGACGGGTGGCTACACCTTC	CASSSQQGTGGYTF
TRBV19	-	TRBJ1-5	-	TGTGCCAGTAGTATTAGGCCCAAGCCAGGGGCACAGAGCAATCAGCCCCAGCATTTT	CASSIRPKPGAQSNQPQHF
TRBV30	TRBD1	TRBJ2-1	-	TGTGCCTGGAGCAGGGGGGACAGGGTCTTTTTGAATGAGCAGTTCTTC	CAWSRGDRVFLNEQFF
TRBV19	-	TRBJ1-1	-	TGTGCCAGTAGTATAGGCCGGAACACTGAAGCTTTCTTT	CASSIGRNTEAFF
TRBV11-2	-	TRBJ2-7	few	TGTGCCAGCAGCTTGGCACCAGATTTCTTCGGCTCCTACGAGCAGTACTTC	CASSLAPDFFGSYEQYF
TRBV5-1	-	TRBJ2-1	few	TGCGCCAGCAGCTTGGATGCGTTTACCTACAATGAGCAGTTCTTC	CASSLDAFTYNEQFF
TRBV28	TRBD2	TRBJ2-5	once	TGTGCCAGCAGTCAAAGGACTAGCGGGAGACAAGAGACCCAGTACTTC	CASSQRTSGRQETQYF